This entry is about one T cell receptor (beta chain). No antigen is known for it. Sorted out of PBMCs were CD4+ T cells and CD8+ T cells. The data were taken from a study of CD8+ T cells in alopecia areata. The V and J ends lost 4 bases and 2 bases, in that order; junction bases with no gene match: 2. This CDR3 comprises 13 residues. Germline-derived CDR1 and CDR2 are SQVTM and ANQGSEA. TCR sequencing used cDNA made by reverse transcription of extracted RNA. TCRdb's copy holds only in-frame clones and misses some; the assay was immunoSEQ multiplex PCR. The sample shows 100,000 to 130,000 clones, around 59% of them seen only once. General observations from the study: In lesional scalp, particularly from alopecia totalis/universalis, clonality was higher than in normal scalp. Besides other cells, scalp samples also yield sequences of resident alphabeta T cells from normal skin. Mice gave a clearer picture of TCR sharing than patients did, possibly for HLA-related reasons.

The V gene is TRBV29-1, the J gene TRBJ2-7; 10 bases align to TRBD1. The specimen was CD8+ T cells sorted from blood. The receptor comes from a human donor in good health. CDR3 nucleotides: TGCAGCGTTGGACAGGGGGCAACCTACGAGCAGTACTTC. Residues: CSVGQGATYEQYF.